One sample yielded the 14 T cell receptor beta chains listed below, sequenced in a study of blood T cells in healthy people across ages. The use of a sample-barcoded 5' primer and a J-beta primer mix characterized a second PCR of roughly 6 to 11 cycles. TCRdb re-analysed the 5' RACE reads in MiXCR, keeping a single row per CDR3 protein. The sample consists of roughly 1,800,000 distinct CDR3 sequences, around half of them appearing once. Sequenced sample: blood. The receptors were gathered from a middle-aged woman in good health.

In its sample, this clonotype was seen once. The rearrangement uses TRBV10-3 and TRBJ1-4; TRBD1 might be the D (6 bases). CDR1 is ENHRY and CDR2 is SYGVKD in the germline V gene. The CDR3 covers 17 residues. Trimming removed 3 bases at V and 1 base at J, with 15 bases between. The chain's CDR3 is CAISDRGQRGTNEKLFF. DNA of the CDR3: TGTGCCATCAGTGACCGCGGACAGAGGGGAACTAATGAAAAACTGTTTTTT.

DNA for the CDR3: TGTGCCAGCAGCGAACCCCGGGACAGGGACGATGGCTACACCTTC. Protein: CASSEPRDRDDGYTF. V usage is TRBV5-6 and J usage is TRBJ1-2, with 9 bases aligning to TRBD1. V shed 4 bases, J shed 6 bases, and the junction held 10 bases outside the gene matches. Germline CDR1 reads SGHDT; CDR2 reads YYEEEE. The CDR3 contains 15 residues.

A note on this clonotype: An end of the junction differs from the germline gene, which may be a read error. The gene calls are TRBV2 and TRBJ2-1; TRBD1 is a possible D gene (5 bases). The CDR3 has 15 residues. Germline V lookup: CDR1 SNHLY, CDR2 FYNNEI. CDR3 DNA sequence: TGTGCCAGCAGTTCTAGACAGTACTCCTACGATGAGCAGTTCTTC. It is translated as CASSSRQYSYDEQFF.

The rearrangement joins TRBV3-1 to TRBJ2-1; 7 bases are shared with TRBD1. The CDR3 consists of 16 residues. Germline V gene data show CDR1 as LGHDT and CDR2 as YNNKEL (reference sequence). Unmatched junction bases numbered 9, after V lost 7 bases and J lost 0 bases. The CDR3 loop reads CASILGGPSSYNEQFF. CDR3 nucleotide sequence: TGTGCCAGCATCCTAGGGGGCCCCAGCTCCTACAATGAGCAGTTCTTC.

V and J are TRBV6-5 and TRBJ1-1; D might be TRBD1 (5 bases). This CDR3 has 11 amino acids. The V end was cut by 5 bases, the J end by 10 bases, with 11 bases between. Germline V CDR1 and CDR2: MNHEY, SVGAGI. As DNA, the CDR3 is TGTGCCAGCAGTAACGTGAGGGGAGCTTTCTTT. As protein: CASSNVRGAFF.

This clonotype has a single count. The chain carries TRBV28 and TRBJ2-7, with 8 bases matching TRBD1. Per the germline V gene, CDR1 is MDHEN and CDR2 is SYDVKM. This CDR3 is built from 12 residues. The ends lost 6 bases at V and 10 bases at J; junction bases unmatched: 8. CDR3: CASSRQGRTQYF. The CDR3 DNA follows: TGTGCCAGCAGCCGACAGGGGCGAACCCAGTACTTC.

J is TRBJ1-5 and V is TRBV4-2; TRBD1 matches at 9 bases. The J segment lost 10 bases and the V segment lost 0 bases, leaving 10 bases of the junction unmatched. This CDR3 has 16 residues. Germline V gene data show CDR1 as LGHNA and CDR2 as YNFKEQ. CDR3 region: CASSQDPGDRVQPQHF. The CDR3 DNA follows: TGTGCCAGCAGCCAAGATCCAGGGGACAGGGTGCAACCCCAGCATTTT.

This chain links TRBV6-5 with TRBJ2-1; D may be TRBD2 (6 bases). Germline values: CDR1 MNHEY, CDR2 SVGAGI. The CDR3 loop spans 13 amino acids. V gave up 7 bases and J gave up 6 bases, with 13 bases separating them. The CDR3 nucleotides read TGTGCCAGCATTTCGTTGGGGGGCAATGAGCAGTTCTTC. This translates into CASISLGGNEQFF.

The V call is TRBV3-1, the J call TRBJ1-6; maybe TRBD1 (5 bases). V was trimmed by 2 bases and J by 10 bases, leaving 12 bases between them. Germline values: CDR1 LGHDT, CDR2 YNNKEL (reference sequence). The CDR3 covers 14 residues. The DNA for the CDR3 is TGTGCCAGCAGCCAAAGGACAACTCAGTCACCCCTCCACTTT. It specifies CASSQRTTQSPLHF.

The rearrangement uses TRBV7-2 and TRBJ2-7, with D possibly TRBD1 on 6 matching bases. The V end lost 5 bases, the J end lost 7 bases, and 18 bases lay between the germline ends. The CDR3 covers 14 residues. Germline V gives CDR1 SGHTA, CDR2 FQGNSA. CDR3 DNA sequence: TGTGCCAGCAGCCTAGGCACAGGGTTGGGGGAGCAGTACTTC. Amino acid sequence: CASSLGTGLGEQYF.

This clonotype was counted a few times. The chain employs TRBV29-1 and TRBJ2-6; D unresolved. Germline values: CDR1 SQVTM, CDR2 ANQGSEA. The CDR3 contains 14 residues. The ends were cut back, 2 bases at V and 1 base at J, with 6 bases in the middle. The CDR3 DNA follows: TGCAGCGTTGAACGGGTGTCTGGGGCCAACGTCCTGACTTTC. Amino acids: CSVERVSGANVLTF.

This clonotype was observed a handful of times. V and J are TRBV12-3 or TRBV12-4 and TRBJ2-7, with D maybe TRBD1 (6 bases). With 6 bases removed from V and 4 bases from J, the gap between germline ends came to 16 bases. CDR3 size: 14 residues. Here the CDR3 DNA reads TGTGCCAGCAGCCCTGGGACAAAGGAATACGAGCAGTACTTC. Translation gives CASSPGTKEYEQYF.

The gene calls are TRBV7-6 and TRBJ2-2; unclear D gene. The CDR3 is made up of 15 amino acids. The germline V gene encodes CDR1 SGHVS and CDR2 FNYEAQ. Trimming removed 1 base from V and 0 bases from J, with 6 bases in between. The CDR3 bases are TGTGCCAGCAGCTTAGACCAGGCGAACACCGGGGAGCTGTTTTTT. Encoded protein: CASSLDQANTGELFF.

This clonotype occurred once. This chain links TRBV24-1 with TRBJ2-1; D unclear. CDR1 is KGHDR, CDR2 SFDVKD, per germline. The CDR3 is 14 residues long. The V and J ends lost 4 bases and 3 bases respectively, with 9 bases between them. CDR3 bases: TGTGCCACCAGTGACCTGAACAGCTACAATGAGCAGTTCTTC. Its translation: CATSDLNSYNEQFF.